Described below is a single TCR beta chain sequence and its context. The sample belongs to a study of blood T cell repertoires in COVID-19. Study at large: Some COVID-19 samples were acute and others convalescent; all came from the United States, Italy and Spain. Sources were T cells, B-cell-depleted T cells, or PBMCs; the material itself was cDNA or gDNA.

Trimming took 5 bases from V and 1 from J, leaving 10 bases between them. This CDR3 comprises 14 residues. Germline lookup yields CDR1 SGHTA and CDR2 FQGNSA. In the original analysis: How many nucleated cells were present was estimated from reference gene primer amplification. Generated by immunoSEQ multiplex PCR, the TCRdb table keeps only in-frame clones and is missing some. V and J calls and clone size come straight from that table; D and trimming were deduced from the DNA. The table includes about 91,000 clones, approximately 90% detected once. The receptor was derived from a woman of 80 years or more with active COVID-19. Sequencing used peripheral blood. The chain carries TRBV7-2 and TRBJ2-3; D perhaps matches TRBD2 (6 bases). CDR3 residues: CASSIGGGTDTQYF. Written as DNA, the CDR3 is TGTGCCAGCAGCATCGGGGGAGGCACAGATACGCAGTATTTT.